The sample holds many counts of the clone carrying this T cell receptor (beta chain). This sample was taken from a study of blood T cells in healthy people across ages. It was with a sample-barcoded 5' primer and a J-beta primer mix that a second PCR of roughly 6 to 12 cycles was run. TCRdb recomputed calls from the 5' RACE reads with MiXCR, one row per CDR3 protein. The sample contains over a million distinct CDR3 sequences, 35% to 55% of which appear only once. V gave up 2 bases and J gave up 3 bases, with 9 bases separating them. The CDR3 spans 13 residues. Looked up from germline, CDR1 is SGHRS and CDR2 is YFSETQ.

The chain links TRBV5-1 to TRBJ2-7; possibly TRBD1 or TRBD2 for D (5 bases each). The sequenced material came from blood. This receptor was taken from a woman aged 60 to 75 in good health. CDR3 amino acids: CASSFRGGYEQYF. CDR3 nucleotides: TGCGCCAGCAGCTTTCGGGGCGGCTACGAGCAGTACTTC.